Sequencing of this T cell receptor beta chain was carried out in a study of PD-L1 blockade in urothelial cancer. Study outcomes and limitations: Below-median TCR clonality that was measured in pretreatment blood predicted better survival.

Patients suffered from locally advanced or metastatic urothelial carcinoma. TCRdb's copy holds only in-frame clones and misses some; the assay was immunoSEQ multiplex PCR. The data hold some 97,000 clones, with roughly nine tenths observed a single time. In the case of this clone: Its target is unknown.

The germline V gene has CDR1 MGHRA and CDR2 YSYEKL. The CDR3 has 17 residues. V dropped 0 bases and J dropped 8; count of bases not matched to a gene: 11. The source of this sequence is a woman older than 75 with urothelial cancer. The chain combines TRBV4-1 with TRBJ2-5, with 11 bases lining up with TRBD2. Sequenced material: PBMCs, taken around atezolizumab (anti-PD-L1) treatment. CDR3 sequence (DNA): TGCGCCAGCAGCCAAGACCCCTCGGCTAGCGGGAGGTATACCCAGTACTTC. This sequence encodes CASSQDPSASGRYTQYF.